This entry lists 24 T cell receptor beta chains sequenced from one sample in a study of cytomegalovirus exposure and HLA in healthy donors. The PCR had 60 Vbeta and 13 Jbeta primers. The method was immunoSEQ multiplex PCR; TCRdb's version includes in-frame clones alone and lacks a portion of them. This table has under 130,000 clones, roughly 70% appearing once. The sample consisted of PBMCs. The receptors derive from a man aged 40-49 years in good health and CMV-seronegative.

The chain recombines TRBV19 with TRBJ1-2; D is uncertain. Trimming removed 11 bases at V and 5 bases at J, with 12 bases between. Germline V gene sequence: CDR1 LNHDA, CDR2 SQIVND (reference sequence). The length of the CDR3 is 11 residues. The CDR3, as DNA: TGTGCCTCCGCAACGGGGTATGGCTACACCTTC. Translating it yields CASATGYGYTF.

The chain uses TRBV15 and TRBJ2-7, with 12 bases lining up with TRBD2. Germline assignment: CDR1 LNHNV and CDR2 YYDKDF (reference sequence). CDR3 length equals 17 residues. J lost 6 bases, V lost 5 bases, and 14 bases had no gene match. CDR3 protein: CATSDGLAGSPFREQYF. For the CDR3, the DNA is TGTGCCACCAGCGATGGACTAGCGGGGTCCCCGTTTCGCGAGCAGTACTTC.

The chain recombines TRBV5-1 with TRBJ2-7, with TRBD1 identical over 10 bases. V shed 0 bases and J 4 bases; nucleotides not matched to a gene: 10. The CDR3 has 17 residues. Germline V gene lookup returns CDR1 SGHRS and CDR2 YFSETQ. The CDR3 nucleotides are TGCGCCAGCAGCTTGGATGGTCGGGGACAGGGGCTGTACGAGCAGTACTTC. Amino acid sequence: CASSLDGRGQGLYEQYF.

V and J are TRBV6-5 and TRBJ2-7, with 7 bases matching TRBD2. The trim removed 3 bases at V and 2 bases at J, leaving 7 bases unmatched. CDR3 length: 15 amino acids. Germline values: CDR1 MNHEY, CDR2 SVGAGI. The CDR3 nucleotides are TGTGCCAGCAGTTATCACCAGCGGGGAACCTACGAGCAGTACTTC. Encoded protein: CASSYHQRGTYEQYF.

The chain joins TRBV6-1 to TRBJ2-3, with TRBD1 matching 8 bases. This CDR3 region has 15 residues. The V gene end was trimmed by 3 bases and the J gene end by 3 bases; junction bases not matched to a gene: 5. CDR1 and CDR2 (germline): MNHNS, SASEGT. CDR3 sequence: CASSDFRGRTDTQYF. CDR3 bases: TGTGCCAGCAGTGACTTCAGGGGGCGGACAGATACGCAGTATTTT.

This clone occurred a few times. V usage is TRBV10-2 and J usage is TRBJ1-1; possibly TRBD1 for D (5 bases). The CDR3 extends over 13 amino acids. Germline V gives CDR1 WSHSY, CDR2 SAAADI. The V end was cut by 1 base, the J end by 6 bases, with 9 bases between. This CDR3 reads CASSEYRGAEAFF. The DNA for the CDR3 is TGCGCCAGCAGTGAGTACCGGGGGGCTGAAGCTTTCTTT.

V is TRBV4-1 and J is TRBJ2-7, with 10 bases aligning to TRBD2. Looked up from germline, CDR1 is MGHRA and CDR2 is YSYEKL. The CDR3 has 17 amino acids. V shed 0 bases, J shed 6 bases, and the junction held 11 bases outside the gene matches. The DNA of the CDR3 is TGCGCCAGCAGCCAAGATCTGGGGCTAGCGGGAGTAGGCGAGCAGTACTTC. Amino acid sequence: CASSQDLGLAGVGEQYF.

The genes are TRBV9 and TRBJ2-5; 7 nucleotides agree with TRBD1. With V trimmed by 0 bases and J by 5 bases, 4 bases remained unmatched. Germline loops: CDR1 SGDLS, CDR2 YYNGEE. The CDR3 is made up of 14 amino acids. The CDR3 DNA follows: TGTGCCAGCAGCGTAGAGGGGGCTTCGGAGACCCAGTACTTC. Encoded protein: CASSVEGASETQYF.

The J gene is TRBJ2-6, the V gene TRBV18, with 9 bases lining up with TRBD1. Unmatched junction bases numbered 12, after V lost 3 bases and J lost 0 bases. Per the germline V gene, CDR1 is KGHSH and CDR2 is LQKENI. This CDR3 comprises 20 residues. The CDR3 DNA sequence: TGTGCCAGCTCACCGCCCGACCCGGGACAGGGTCACTCTGGGGCCAACGTCCTGACTTTC. This codes for CASSPPDPGQGHSGANVLTF. The full variable domain, in which reference TRBV18 and TRBJ2-6 provide the parts outside the CDR3, is NAGVMQNPRHLVRRRGQEARLRCSPMKGHSHVYWYRQLPEEGLKFMVYLQKENIIDESGMPKERFSAEFPKEGPSILRIQQVVRGDSAAYFCASSPPDPGQGHSGANVLTFGAGSRLTVL.

The rearrangement joins TRBV7-2 to TRBJ1-2; 9 bases align to TRBD1. The CDR3 covers 15 residues. V lost 5 bases and J lost 5; bases outside the gene matches: 9. From germline, CDR1 is SGHTA and CDR2 FQGNSA. The CDR3 DNA is TGTGCCAGCAGCCCCCGGGACAGGGTAATTTATGGCTACACCTTC. It is translated as CASSPRDRVIYGYTF.

V and J are TRBV9 and TRBJ2-5, with 14 bases identical to TRBD2. V dropped 0 bases and J dropped 2; count of bases not matched to a gene: 3. This CDR3 has 17 residues. CDR1 is SGDLS and CDR2 is YYNGEE in the germline V gene. The CDR3 reads CASSVGRLAGGQETQYF. The CDR3 DNA follows: TGTGCCAGCAGCGTAGGAAGACTAGCGGGGGGGCAAGAGACCCAGTACTTC.

J is TRBJ2-4 and V is TRBV6-5, with TRBD1 identical over 8 bases. Germline lookup yields CDR1 MNHEY and CDR2 SVGAGI. Unmatched junction bases numbered 8, after V lost 6 bases and J lost 7 bases. CDR3 length equals 14 residues. CDR3 loop: CASSRTGTSNIQYF. The CDR3 bases are TGTGCCAGCAGCAGGACAGGGACCTCGAACATTCAGTACTTC.

J is TRBJ2-7 and V is TRBV19; 7 positions match TRBD1. The CDR3 length is 14 residues. CDR1 is LNHDA, CDR2 SQIVND, per germline (reference sequence). V dropped 2 bases and J dropped 1; count of bases not matched to a gene: 2. CDR3 sequence reads: CASSITGQSYEQYF. DNA for the CDR3: TGTGCCAGTAGTATAACGGGACAGTCCTACGAGCAGTACTTC. The full variable domain, with the rest looked up from reference TRBV19 and TRBJ2-7, is DGGITQSPKYLFRKEGQNVTLSCEQNLNHDAMYWYRQDPGQGLRLIYYSQIVNDFQKGDIAEGYSVSREKKESFPLTVTSAQKNPTAFYLCASSITGQSYEQYFGPGTRLTVT.

CDR3 region: CASSIDRGTDTQYF. The CDR3 DNA sequence: TGTGCCAGTAGTATAGACAGGGGCACAGATACGCAGTATTTT. This chain joins TRBV19 and TRBJ2-3; D is perhaps TRBD1 (5 bases). Deletions cut 0 bases from V and 1 base from J, with 5 bases between. CDR1 is LNHDA, CDR2 SQIVND, per germline (reference sequence). The CDR3 consists of 14 residues.

This clone was seen only a few times. This sequence joins TRBV6-6 and TRBJ2-5, with 9 bases that match TRBD1. The end of the DNA aligns better with TRBJ2-7, so the J call may be wrong. The length of the CDR3 is 16 residues. Germline-derived CDR1 and CDR2 are MNHNY and SVGAGI (reference sequence). CDR3 bases: TGTGCCAGCAGTTACCCCACCGGGACAGGGACCTACGAGCAGTACTTC. Amino acids: CASSYPTGTGTYEQYF.

This chain connects TRBV6-1 to TRBJ2-1; 11 bases align to TRBD2. CDR3 length: 15 residues. V shed 8 bases, J shed 5 bases, and the junction held 8 bases outside the gene matches. Germline CDR1 reads MNHNS; CDR2 reads SASEGT. Here the CDR3 DNA reads TGTGCCAGCGGAATTCTAGCGGGAGGTGACAATGAGCAGTTCTTC. This encodes CASGILAGGDNEQFF.

The chain couples TRBV28 to TRBJ1-1; D remains unclear. CDR3 length: 15 residues. Germline values: CDR1 MDHEN, CDR2 SYDVKM. Trimming pared 3 bases from V and 2 bases from J, leaving 13 bases between. The CDR3 loop reads CASSFEGAGNTEAFF. CDR3 DNA sequence: TGTGCCAGCAGTTTCGAGGGCGCGGGAAACACTGAAGCTTTCTTT.

The chain employs TRBV4-1 and TRBJ1-2; 7 bases match TRBD1. The germline V gene encodes CDR1 MGHRA and CDR2 YSYEKL. This CDR3 contains 14 residues. V lost 1 base, J lost 4 bases, and 3 bases stayed unmatched. The CDR3 DNA sequence: TGCGCCAGCAGCCAAGCTACAGGGGTCTATGGCTACACCTTC. This codes for CASSQATGVYGYTF.

V usage is TRBV28 and J usage is TRBJ2-5; a weak D match, TRBD2 (5 bases). Germline assignment: CDR1 MDHEN and CDR2 SYDVKM. V lost 6 bases, J lost 5 bases, and 10 bases lay in between. CDR3 length: 12 amino acids. The CDR3, as DNA: TGTGCCAGCAGCGTCAGGAGGGAGACCCAGTACTTC. Translated, it gives CASSVRRETQYF.

V gene TRBV4-2 combines with J gene TRBJ2-2; 8 nucleotides line up with TRBD2. V was pared by 2 bases and J by 7 bases, with 9 bases of the junction left unmatched. Per the germline V gene, CDR1 is LGHNA and CDR2 is YNFKEQ. The CDR3 covers 16 residues. The chain's CDR3 is CASSQKTGGPGGELFF. CDR3 bases: TGTGCCAGCAGCCAAAAAACGGGAGGGCCTGGCGGGGAGCTGTTTTTT.

This clone was recorded a few times. V gene TRBV2 combines with J gene TRBJ1-5, with a tentative D call TRBD1 (5 bases). The CDR3 loop spans 14 amino acids. From germline, CDR1 is SNHLY and CDR2 FYNNEI. V gave up 6 bases and J gave up 8 bases, with 17 bases separating them. Written as DNA, the CDR3 is TGTGCCAGCAGCAAGACAGCTCTTAAGGAGCCCCAGCATTTT. Translation: CASSKTALKEPQHF.

V and J are TRBV6-1 and TRBJ2-7; D is possibly TRBD2 (6 bases). V was shortened by 7 bases and J by 0 bases, with 13 bases between the two germline ends. This CDR3 has 14 residues. CDR1 is MNHNS and CDR2 is SASEGT in the germline V gene. This chain's CDR3 is CASMSAGYSYEQYF. Here the CDR3 DNA reads TGTGCCAGCATGTCGGCGGGGTACTCCTACGAGCAGTACTTC.

The V gene is TRBV27, the J gene TRBJ2-7; 9 nucleotides line up with TRBD1. Unmatched junction bases numbered 7, after V lost 6 bases and J lost 4 bases. Looked up from germline, CDR1 is MNHEY and CDR2 is SMNVEV (reference sequence). The CDR3 sequence is 14 residues long. In nucleotides, the CDR3 is TGTGCCAGCAGGGAACCGGGACAGGGATACGAGCAGTACTTC. It specifies CASREPGQGYEQYF.

The chain is built from TRBV5-3 and TRBJ1-6, with 9 bases identical to TRBD1. TRBV5-3 is an ORF for which the function is uncertain. After removal of 4 bases from V and 6 bases from J, the junction contained 8 bases not matched to a gene. The CDR3 has 16 amino acids. The CDR3: CARSQGWTGANSPLHF. The CDR3 nucleotides read TGTGCCAGAAGCCAAGGATGGACAGGGGCTAATTCACCCCTCCACTTT.